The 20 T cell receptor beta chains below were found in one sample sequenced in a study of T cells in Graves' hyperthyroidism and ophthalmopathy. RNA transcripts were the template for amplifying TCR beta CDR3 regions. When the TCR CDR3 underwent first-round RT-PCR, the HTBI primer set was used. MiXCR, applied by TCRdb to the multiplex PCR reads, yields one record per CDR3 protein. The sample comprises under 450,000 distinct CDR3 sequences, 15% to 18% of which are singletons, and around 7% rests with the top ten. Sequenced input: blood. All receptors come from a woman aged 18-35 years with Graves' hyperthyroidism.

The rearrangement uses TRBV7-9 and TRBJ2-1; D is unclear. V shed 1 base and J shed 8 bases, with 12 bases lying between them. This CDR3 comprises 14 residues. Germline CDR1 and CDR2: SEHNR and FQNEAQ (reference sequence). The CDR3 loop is CASSLGSVGHEQFF. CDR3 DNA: TGTGCCAGCAGCTTAGGTTCTGTAGGCCATGAGCAGTTCTTC.

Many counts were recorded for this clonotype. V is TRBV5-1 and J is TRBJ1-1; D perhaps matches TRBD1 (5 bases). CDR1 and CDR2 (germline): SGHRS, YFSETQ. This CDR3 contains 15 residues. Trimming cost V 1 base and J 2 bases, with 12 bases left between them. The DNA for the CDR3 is TGCGCCAGCAGCTTGACGAGGACAACCAACACTGAAGCTTTCTTT. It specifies CASSLTRTTNTEAFF.

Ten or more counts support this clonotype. The CDR3 is CASSFDRNSYEQYF. CDR3 bases: TGTGCCAGCAGCTTTGACAGGAACTCCTACGAGCAGTACTTC. The V and J genes are TRBV7-8 and TRBJ2-7; perhaps TRBD1 as D (6 bases). The CDR3 is 14 amino acids. Trimming stripped 3 bases from V and 0 bases from J, with 9 bases between. Germline CDR1 and CDR2: SGHVS and FQNEAQ.

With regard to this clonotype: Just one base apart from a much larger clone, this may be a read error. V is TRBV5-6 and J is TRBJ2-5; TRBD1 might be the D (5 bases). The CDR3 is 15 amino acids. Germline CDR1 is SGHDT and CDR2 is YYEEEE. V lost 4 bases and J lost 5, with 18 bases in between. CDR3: CASSLSGLDTETQYF. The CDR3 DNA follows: TGTGCCAGCAGCCTGTCGGGTTTGGACACGGAGACCCAGTACTTC.

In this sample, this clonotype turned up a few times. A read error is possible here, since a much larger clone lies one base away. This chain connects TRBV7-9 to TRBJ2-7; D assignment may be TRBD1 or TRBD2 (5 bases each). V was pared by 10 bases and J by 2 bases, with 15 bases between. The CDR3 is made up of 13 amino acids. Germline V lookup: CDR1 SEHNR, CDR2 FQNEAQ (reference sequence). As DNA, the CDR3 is TGTGCCAACAGTCCAATGGGACCCTACGAGCAGTACTTC. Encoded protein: CANSPMGPYEQYF.

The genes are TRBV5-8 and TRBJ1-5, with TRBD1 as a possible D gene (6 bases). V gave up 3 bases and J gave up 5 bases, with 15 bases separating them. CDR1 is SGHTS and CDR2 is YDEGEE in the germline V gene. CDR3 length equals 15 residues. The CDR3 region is CASSWRGGADQPQHF. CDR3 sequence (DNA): TGTGCCAGCAGCTGGAGGGGGGGGGCCGATCAGCCCCAGCATTTT. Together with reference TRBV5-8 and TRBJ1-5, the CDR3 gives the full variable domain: EAGVTQSPTHLIKTRGQQATLRCSPISGHTSVYWYQQALGLGLQFLLWYDEGEERNRGNFPPRFSGRQFPNYSSELNVNALELEDSALYLCASSWRGGADQPQHFGDGTRLSIL.

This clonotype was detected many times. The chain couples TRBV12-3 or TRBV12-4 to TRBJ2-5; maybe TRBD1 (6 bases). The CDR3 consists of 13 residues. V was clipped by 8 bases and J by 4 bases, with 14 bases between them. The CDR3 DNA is TGTGCCAGCGGCCACAGGGTGGCAGAGACCCAGTACTTC. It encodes CASGHRVAETQYF.

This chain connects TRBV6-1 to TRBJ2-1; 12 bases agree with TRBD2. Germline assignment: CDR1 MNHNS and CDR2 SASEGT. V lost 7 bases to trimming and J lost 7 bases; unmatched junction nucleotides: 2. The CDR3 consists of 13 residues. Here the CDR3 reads CASTSGRVNEQFF. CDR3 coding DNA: TGTGCCAGCACTAGCGGGAGGGTAAATGAGCAGTTCTTC.

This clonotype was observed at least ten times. DNA of the CDR3: TGTGCTAGTGGTTTGGCCCGGGACAGGGTGTTCTATGGCTACACCTTC. Residues: CASGLARDRVFYGYTF. The chain employs TRBV12-5 and TRBJ1-2, with 9 bases identical to TRBD1. The CDR3 contains 16 residues. The trim removed 1 base at V and 4 bases at J, leaving 7 bases unmatched. Germline V gives CDR1 LGHNT, CDR2 FRNRAP.

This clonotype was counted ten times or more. CDR3 protein: CSARGDANQPQHF. The CDR3 DNA is TGCAGTGCTAGGGGTGATGCCAATCAGCCCCAGCATTTT. This chain joins TRBV20-1 and TRBJ1-5, with D hard to call. V shed 3 bases and J shed 3 bases, with 9 bases lying between them. CDR1 and CDR2 (germline): DFQATT, SNEGSKA (reference sequence). This CDR3 spans 13 amino acids.

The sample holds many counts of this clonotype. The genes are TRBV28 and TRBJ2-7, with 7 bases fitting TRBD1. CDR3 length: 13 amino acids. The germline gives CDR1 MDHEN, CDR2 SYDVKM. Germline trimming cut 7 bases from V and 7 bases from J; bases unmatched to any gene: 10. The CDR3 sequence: CASTSPGQQEQYF. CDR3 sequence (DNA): TGTGCCAGCACCTCACCGGGACAGCAAGAGCAGTACTTC.

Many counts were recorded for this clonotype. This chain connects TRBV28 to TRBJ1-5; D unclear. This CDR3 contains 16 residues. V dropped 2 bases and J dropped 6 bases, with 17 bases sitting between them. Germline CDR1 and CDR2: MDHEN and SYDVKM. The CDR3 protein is CASSLQPRRARQPQHF. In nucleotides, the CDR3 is TGTGCCAGCAGTTTACAGCCAAGACGGGCTCGTCAGCCCCAGCATTTT.

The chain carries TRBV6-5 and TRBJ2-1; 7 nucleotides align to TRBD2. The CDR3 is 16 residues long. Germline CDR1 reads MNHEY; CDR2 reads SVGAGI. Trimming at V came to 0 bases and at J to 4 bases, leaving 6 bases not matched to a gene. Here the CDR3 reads CASSYSLAVPYNEQFF. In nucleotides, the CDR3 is TGTGCCAGCAGTTACTCCCTAGCGGTTCCTTACAATGAGCAGTTCTTC.

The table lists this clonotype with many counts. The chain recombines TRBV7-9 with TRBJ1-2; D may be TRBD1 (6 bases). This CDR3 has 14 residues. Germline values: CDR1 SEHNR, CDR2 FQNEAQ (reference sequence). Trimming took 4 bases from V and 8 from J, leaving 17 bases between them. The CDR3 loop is CASSYDLQGSGYTF. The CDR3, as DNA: TGTGCCAGCAGCTACGACCTCCAGGGGAGCGGCTACACCTTC.

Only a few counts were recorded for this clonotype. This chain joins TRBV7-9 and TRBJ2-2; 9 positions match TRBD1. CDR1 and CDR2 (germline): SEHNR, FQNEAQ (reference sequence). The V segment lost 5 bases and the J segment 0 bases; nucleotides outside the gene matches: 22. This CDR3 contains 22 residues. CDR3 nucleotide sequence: TGTGCCAGCAGCCCTAGCCCCGGGACAGGGCTGCGCGGGGCACCGAACACCGGGGAGCTGTTTTTT. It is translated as CASSPSPGTGLRGAPNTGELFF.

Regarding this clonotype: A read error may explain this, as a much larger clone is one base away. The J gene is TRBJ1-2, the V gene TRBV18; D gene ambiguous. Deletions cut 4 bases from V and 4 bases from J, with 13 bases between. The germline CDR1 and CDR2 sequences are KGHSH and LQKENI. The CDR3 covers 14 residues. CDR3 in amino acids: CASSLDGKGYGYTF. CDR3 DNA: TGTGCCAGCTCACTGGACGGGAAGGGCTATGGCTACACCTTC.

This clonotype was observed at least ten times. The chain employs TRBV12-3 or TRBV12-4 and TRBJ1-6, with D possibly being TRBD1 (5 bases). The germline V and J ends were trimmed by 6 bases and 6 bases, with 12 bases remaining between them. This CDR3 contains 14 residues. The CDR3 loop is CASRGEAGNSPLHF. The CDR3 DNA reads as TGTGCCAGCAGGGGGGAGGCGGGTAATTCACCCCTCCACTTT.

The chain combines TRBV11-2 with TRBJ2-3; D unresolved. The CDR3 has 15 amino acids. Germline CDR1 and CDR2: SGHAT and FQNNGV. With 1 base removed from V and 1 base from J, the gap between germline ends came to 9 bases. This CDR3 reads CASSLGSRGTDTQYF. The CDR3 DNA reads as TGTGCCAGCAGCTTAGGTAGCCGTGGCACAGATACGCAGTATTTT.

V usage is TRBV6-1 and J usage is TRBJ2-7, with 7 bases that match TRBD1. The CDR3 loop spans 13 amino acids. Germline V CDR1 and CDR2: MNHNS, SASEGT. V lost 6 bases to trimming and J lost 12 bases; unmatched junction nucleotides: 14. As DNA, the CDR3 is TGTGCCAGCAGCATCGGGACAGAGGGAGCATCGTACTTC. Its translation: CASSIGTEGASYF.

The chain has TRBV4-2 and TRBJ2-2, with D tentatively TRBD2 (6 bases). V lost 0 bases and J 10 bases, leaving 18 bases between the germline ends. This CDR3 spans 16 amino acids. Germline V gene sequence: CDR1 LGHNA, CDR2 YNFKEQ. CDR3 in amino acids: CASSQDPGGVFEELFF. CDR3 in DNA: TGTGCCAGCAGCCAAGATCCTGGAGGGGTTTTCGAGGAGCTGTTTTTT.